Listed here is a single T cell receptor beta chain. These data originate in a study of T cell changes during pregnancy in multiple sclerosis. Method: immunoSEQ multiplex PCR; TCRdb's copy keeps in-frame clones and lacks some. The sample records about 32,000 clones, roughly nine tenths being singletons. The CDR3 consists of 15 residues. The V end was cut by 6 bases, the J end by 0 bases, with 13 bases between. Germline-derived CDR1 and CDR2 are MGHRA and YSYEKL. The genes are TRBV4-1 and TRBJ2-3; tentatively, D is TRBD1 (6 bases). This receptor was obtained from a female donor with multiple sclerosis, enrolled in a pregnancy study. The specimen comprised CD8+ T cells from peripheral blood mononuclear cells, sampled in the second trimester of pregnancy. The CDR3: CASRFGQKSTDTQYF. DNA for the CDR3: TGCGCCAGCAGGTTTGGACAGAAAAGCACAGATACGCAGTATTTT.